The 29 T cell receptor beta chains below were found in one sample sequenced in a study of blood T cell repertoires in COVID-19. Assay used: immunoSEQ multiplex PCR; TCRdb lists only in-frame clones, some missing. This sample has fewer than 90,000 clones; about four fifths occur once, and the top ten carry around 35%. The source material was peripheral blood. The origin of the receptors is a man between 65 and 85 years old with acute or convalescent COVID-19.

The genes are TRBV12-3 or TRBV12-4 and TRBJ1-5, with 8 bases matching TRBD1. V lost 6 bases to trimming and J lost 4 bases; unmatched junction nucleotides: 2. This CDR3 spans 13 amino acids. CDR3 loop: CASRQGGNQPQHF. CDR3 in DNA: TGTGCCAGCAGACAGGGGGGGAATCAGCCCCAGCATTTT.

V is TRBV7-3 and J is TRBJ2-1; D might be TRBD2 (6 bases). This CDR3 region has 13 residues. Trimming left V 4 bases short and J 8 bases short, with 12 bases between. Germline V gene data show CDR1 as SGHTA and CDR2 as FQGTGA. The CDR3, as DNA: TGTGCCAGCAGCTCGGGACTCTTCCATGAGCAGTTCTTC. Its translation: CASSSGLFHEQFF. The variable domain in full, with the rest retrieved from reference TRBV7-3 and TRBJ2-1, is GAGVSQTPSNKVTEKGKYVELRCDPISGHTALYWYRQSLGQGPEFLIYFQGTGAADDSGLPNDRFFAVRPEGSVSTLKIQRTERGDSAVYLCASSSGLFHEQFFGPGTRLTVL.

The sample holds one count of this clone. The V call is TRBV6-1, the J call TRBJ2-3; D is perhaps TRBD1 (6 bases). There are 15 residues in the CDR3. The germline CDR1 and CDR2 sequences are MNHNS and SASEGT. Deletions cut 3 bases from V and 4 bases from J, with 14 bases between. This CDR3 is CASSEGWGLSDTQYF. CDR3 nucleotide sequence: TGTGCCAGCAGTGAGGGCTGGGGGCTCTCAGATACGCAGTATTTT.

In this sample, this clone turned up once. The V gene is TRBV7-3, the J gene TRBJ2-1; 15 bases are shared with TRBD2. CDR3 length equals 17 residues. CDR1 SGHTA and CDR2 FQGTGA come from the germline V gene. With V trimmed by 5 bases and J by 5 bases, 7 bases remained unmatched. CDR3 sequence: CASSPGLAGGTDNEQFF. The CDR3 nucleotides are TGTGCCAGCAGCCCCGGACTAGCGGGGGGGACCGACAATGAGCAGTTCTTC.

The rearrangement links TRBV14 to TRBJ1-4, with D unclear. The germline V gene encodes CDR1 SGHDN and CDR2 FVKESK. V shed 3 bases and J shed 4 bases, with 3 bases lying between them. The CDR3 is 12 amino acids. The CDR3 spells CASSHNNEKLFF. The CDR3 DNA reads as TGTGCCAGCAGCCACAATAATGAAAAACTGTTTTTT.

The rearrangement joins TRBV19 to TRBJ1-5; D gene ambiguous. Between the trimmed V and J ends, which lost 2 bases and 0 bases, there was a span of 8 bases. Germline V gives CDR1 LNHDA, CDR2 SQIVND (reference sequence). This CDR3 is 15 amino acids long. The CDR3 sequence is CASSILAVSNQPQHF. The CDR3 bases are TGTGCCAGTAGTATATTGGCAGTTAGCAATCAGCCCCAGCATTTT.

The chain has TRBV7-2 and TRBJ2-1; 11 bases line up with TRBD2. The germline gives CDR1 SGHTA, CDR2 FQGNSA. The CDR3 contains 16 residues. J was trimmed by 3 bases and V by 3 bases; bases with no gene match: 4. Here the CDR3 reads CASSFLAGGLYNEQFF. The CDR3 region has the DNA TGTGCCAGCAGCTTCCTAGCGGGGGGCCTCTACAATGAGCAGTTCTTC.

The CDR3 protein is CASSPRTGGGYTF. CDR3 coding DNA: TGTGCCAGCAGTCCGCGGACAGGGGGGGGCTACACCTTC. This sequence joins TRBV27 and TRBJ1-2, with TRBD1 matching over 10 bases. There are 13 residues in the CDR3. The V gene end was trimmed by 5 bases and the J gene end by 8 bases; junction bases not matched to a gene: 5. The germline V gene has CDR1 MNHEY and CDR2 SMNVEV (reference sequence).

This chain uses TRBV11-3 with TRBJ2-5, with 7 nucleotides matching TRBD2. The CDR3 contains 15 residues. Germline V gene sequence: CDR1 SGHNT, CDR2 YENEEA. Trimming took 5 bases from V and 4 from J; bases not matched to a gene: 10. The CDR3 nucleotides are TGTGCCAGCAGCCCCGGCGCGGGGGAGCCAGAGACCCAGTACTTC. Translated: CASSPGAGEPETQYF. Looking up the rest from reference TRBV11-3 and TRBJ2-5 gives the full variable domain: EAGVVQSPRYKIIEKKQPVAFWCNPISGHNTLYWYLQNLGQGPELLIRYENEEAVDDSQLPKDRFSAERLKGVDSTLKIQPAELGDSAVYLCASSPGAGEPETQYFGPGTRLLVL.

The gene calls are TRBV6-1 and TRBJ1-2; TRBD1 might be the D (6 bases). Trimming pared 2 bases from V and 7 bases from J, leaving 14 bases between. The CDR3 is made up of 14 amino acids. Germline values: CDR1 MNHNS, CDR2 SASEGT. CDR3 loop: CASSERTGFVGYTF. CDR3 DNA: TGTGCCAGCAGTGAACGTACAGGGTTTGTTGGCTACACCTTC.

The rearrangement joins TRBV19 to TRBJ2-7, with 7 bases fitting TRBD1. The V and J ends lost 4 bases and 1 base, in that order; junction bases with no gene match: 10. From germline, CDR1 is LNHDA and CDR2 SQIVND (reference sequence). The CDR3 has 16 residues. The CDR3 DNA follows: TGTGCCAGTAGTACGACGACAGGGCAAGGGTCCTACGAGCAGTACTTC. This gives the protein CASSTTTGQGSYEQYF.

The rearrangement uses TRBV4-3 and TRBJ2-7; possibly TRBD2 for D (5 bases). The CDR3 runs to 13 residues. Germline V gene sequence: CDR1 LGHNA, CDR2 YSLEER. The V gene lost 0 bases and the J gene lost 5 bases, with 8 bases spanning the gap. The CDR3 here is CASSQDLGDEQYF. CDR3 DNA sequence: TGCGCCAGCAGCCAAGATCTCGGGGACGAGCAGTACTTC.

The CDR3 reads CASSFRDRGPYYNEQFF. The CDR3 nucleotides are TGTGCCAGCAGCTTCCGGGACAGGGGGCCCTACTACAATGAGCAGTTCTTC. The chain employs TRBV5-6 and TRBJ2-1; 12 nucleotides agree with TRBD1. V shed 2 bases, J shed 3 bases, and the junction held 6 bases outside the gene matches. Germline V CDR1 and CDR2: SGHDT, YYEEEE. The length of the CDR3 is 17 residues. The whole variable domain, filled in from reference TRBV5-6 and TRBJ2-1, reads DAGVTQSPTHLIKTRGQQVTLRCSPKSGHDTVSWYQQALGQGPQFIFQYYEEEERQRGNFPDRFSGHQFPNYSSELNVNALLLGDSALYLCASSFRDRGPYYNEQFFGPGTRLTVL.

V and J are TRBV28 and TRBJ1-5, with D perhaps matching TRBD1 (6 bases). In germline, CDR1 is MDHEN, CDR2 SYDVKM. This CDR3 region has 15 residues. Trimming took off 5 bases at V and 6 bases at J, with 17 bases between the two ends. CDR3 in amino acids: CASSPSNRESQPQHF. In DNA form, the CDR3 reads TGTGCCAGCAGTCCCTCCAACAGGGAAAGTCAGCCCCAGCATTTT.

The CDR3 bases are TGTGCCAGCAGCAAAACAGGGGATCAGCCCCAGCATTTT. Residues: CASSKTGDQPQHF. V gene TRBV11-2 combines with J gene TRBJ1-5; TRBD1 matches 7 bases. Germline V gene data show CDR1 as SGHAT and CDR2 as FQNNGV. This CDR3 spans 13 amino acids. The trim removed 5 bases at V and 5 bases at J, leaving 3 bases unmatched.

The gene calls are TRBV4-1 and TRBJ1-2; 9 bases map to TRBD1. This CDR3 contains 16 residues. V trimming: 2 bases; J trimming: 8 bases; junction bases outside the gene matches: 12. Germline loops: CDR1 MGHRA, CDR2 YSYEKL. CDR3 sequence (DNA): TGCGCCAGCAGCCAAATGCAACAGGGGGCAACTTGGGGCTACACCTTC. Translating it yields CASSQMQQGATWGYTF.

This rearrangement joins TRBV6-5 to TRBJ2-5; maybe TRBD1 (5 bases). V lost 5 bases and J lost 7, with 11 bases in between. Germline CDR1 MNHEY, CDR2 SVGAGI. This CDR3 comprises 12 residues. DNA for the CDR3: TGTGCCAGCAGTCAGCAGCAGGGGACCCAGTACTTC. This encodes CASSQQQGTQYF.

The chain combines TRBV5-1 with TRBJ1-1; D uncertain. Germline-derived CDR1 and CDR2 are SGHRS and YFSETQ. Trimming removed 3 bases from V and 4 bases from J, with 7 bases in between. This CDR3 has 12 residues. As DNA, the CDR3 is TGCGCCAGCAGCTCGGGATTCACTGAAGCTTTCTTT. This gives the protein CASSSGFTEAFF.

The genes are TRBV6-6 and TRBJ1-5, with 8 positions matching TRBD1. Looked up from germline, CDR1 is MNHNY and CDR2 is SVGAGI (reference sequence). Trimming at V came to 10 bases and at J to 4 bases, leaving 9 bases not matched to a gene. CDR3 size: 14 residues. CDR3 region: CATRLQGGNQPQHF. DNA for the CDR3: TGTGCCACCCGACTACAGGGGGGAAATCAGCCCCAGCATTTT.

V is TRBV10-3 and J is TRBJ2-2, with TRBD2 matching over 8 bases. V lost 6 bases to trimming and J lost 1 base; unmatched junction nucleotides: 7. Germline values: CDR1 ENHRY, CDR2 SYGVKD. CDR3 length equals 16 residues. The CDR3 spells CAISPSSGRNTGELFF. In DNA, the CDR3 is TGTGCCATCAGCCCCTCTAGCGGGCGGAACACCGGGGAGCTGTTTTTT.

This chain joins TRBV19 and TRBJ1-4, with TRBD1 matching 8 bases. The J segment lost 8 bases and the V segment lost 3 bases, leaving 5 bases of the junction unmatched. This CDR3 has 14 residues. In germline, CDR1 is LNHDA, CDR2 SQIVND (reference sequence). The CDR3 sequence: CASSIDRGGEKLFF. The CDR3 nucleotides are TGTGCCAGTAGTATCGACAGGGGAGGCGAAAAACTGTTTTTT.

The chain couples TRBV7-6 to TRBJ2-7; 7 positions match TRBD2. CDR1 is SGHVS and CDR2 is FNYEAQ in the germline V gene. The CDR3 runs to 16 residues. Trimming at V came to 0 bases and at J to 4 bases, leaving 9 bases not matched to a gene. This CDR3 reads CASSLAETSLGYEQYF. The CDR3 DNA follows: TGTGCCAGCAGCTTAGCGGAGACTAGCCTGGGGTACGAGCAGTACTTC.

The chain links TRBV7-8 to TRBJ2-1; 9 bases agree with TRBD2. The germline V gene encodes CDR1 SGHVS and CDR2 FQNEAQ. Trimming at V came to 2 bases and at J to 9 bases, leaving 11 bases not matched to a gene. CDR3 length: 16 residues. This CDR3 is CASSLRSGLAIGEQFF. In DNA, the CDR3 is TGTGCCAGCAGCTTAAGGTCGGGACTAGCAATTGGTGAGCAGTTCTTC.

V is TRBV4-3 and J is TRBJ1-4, with a possible D match to TRBD1 (5 bases). Germline CDR1 is LGHNA and CDR2 is YSLEER. Trimming removed 1 base at V and 4 bases at J, with 10 bases between. This CDR3 comprises 15 residues. The CDR3 DNA reads as TGCGCCAGCAGCCAAGCAGGGAAGGATAATGAAAAACTGTTTTTT. This codes for CASSQAGKDNEKLFF.

This clone occurred a few times. The J gene is TRBJ1-2, the V gene TRBV5-1, with 7 positions matching TRBD1. Germline CDR1 reads SGHRS; CDR2 reads YFSETQ. The CDR3 has 12 amino acids. V lost 0 bases and J lost 10; bases outside the gene matches: 3. The CDR3: CASSLGQGSYTF. The CDR3 nucleotides are TGCGCCAGCAGCTTGGGACAGGGTTCCTACACCTTC.

The chain employs TRBV2 and TRBJ1-3, with a tentative D call TRBD1 (6 bases). Trimming cost V 7 bases and J 0 bases, with 13 bases left between them. The germline gives CDR1 SNHLY, CDR2 FYNNEI. The CDR3 consists of 15 residues. The CDR3 spells CASNTGILSGNTIYF. Written as DNA, the CDR3 is TGTGCCAGCAATACAGGGATCCTCTCTGGAAACACCATATATTTT.

Concerning this clone itself: Other nucleotide sequences in the sample specify the same CDR3. This chain links TRBV19 with TRBJ1-5; no definite D call. Germline lookup yields CDR1 LNHDA and CDR2 SQIVND (reference sequence). CDR3 size: 13 residues. V was pared by 0 bases and J by 6 bases, with 6 bases between. CDR3 region: CASSIDLSQPQHF. The DNA for the CDR3 is TGTGCCAGTAGTATAGATCTGAGTCAGCCCCAGCATTTT.

This clone was found a few times. The V gene is TRBV3-1 (or the pseudogene TRBV3-2), the J gene TRBJ1-6; D not resolved. The CDR3 contains 15 residues. Germline assignment: CDR1 LGHDT and CDR2 YNNKEL (reference sequence). Between the trimmed V and J ends, which lost 3 bases and 6 bases, there was a span of 12 bases. The CDR3 spells CASSQSGGFNSPLHF. Written as DNA, the CDR3 is TGTGCCAGCAGCCAGAGTGGAGGGTTTAATTCACCCCTCCACTTT.

V is TRBV18 and J is TRBJ1-1; 7 bases match TRBD1. The junction had 1 base not matched to a gene; V was cut back by 1 base and J by 2 bases. The length of the CDR3 is 14 residues. CDR1 KGHSH and CDR2 LQKENI come from the germline V gene. CDR3 nucleotides: TGTGCCAGCTCACCACAGGGGGCCAACACTGAAGCTTTCTTT. It specifies CASSPQGANTEAFF.